The next 32 T cell receptor beta chains were all read from a single sample in a study of blood T cells in healthy people across ages. It was with a sample-barcoded 5' primer and a J-beta primer mix that a second PCR of about 7 to 12 cycles was run. TCRdb re-called the 5' RACE reads through MiXCR, storing one row per CDR3 protein. The data hold about 640,000 distinct CDR3 sequences, with around 41% observed a single time. The sample was blood. The receptors derive from an older man in good health.

A word on this clonotype: One junction end disagrees with the germline gene, perhaps due to a read error. V gene TRBV27 combines with J gene TRBJ2-3; no reliable D call. Germline V gene data show CDR1 as MNHEY and CDR2 as SMNVEV (reference sequence). The CDR3 length is 13 residues. This chain's CDR3 is CANSFLPQDTQYF. CDR3 DNA sequence: TGTGCCAACAGTTTCCTCCCCCAAGATACGCAGTATTTT.

The chain employs TRBV5-1 and TRBJ1-1; 11 bases match TRBD1. With 2 bases clipped from V and 2 bases from J, the junction kept 2 bases outside the gene matches. Germline CDR1 SGHRS, CDR2 YFSETQ. There are 15 residues in the CDR3. The CDR3 nucleotides are TGCGCCAGCAGCTTTGGGACAGGGGGTAACACTGAAGCTTTCTTT. As protein: CASSFGTGGNTEAFF. Full variable domain (missing parts from reference TRBV5-1 and TRBJ1-1): KAGVTQTPRYLIKTRGQQVTLSCSPISGHRSVSWYQQTPGQGLQFLFEYFSETQRNKGNFPGRFSGRQFSNSRSEMNVSTLELGDSALYLCASSFGTGGNTEAFFGQGTRLTVV.

The gene calls are TRBV5-1 and TRBJ2-2; 13 nucleotides line up with TRBD2. The CDR3 contains 15 residues. V lost 4 bases and J lost 6; bases outside the gene matches: 3. The germline gives CDR1 SGHRS, CDR2 YFSETQ. The CDR3 coding sequence is TGCGCCAGCAGCACTAGCGGGAGGGCCCCCGGGGAGCTGTTTTTT. Protein sequence: CASSTSGRAPGELFF.

This clonotype showed up just a few times. The CDR3 is CASSPPTSGGGETQYF. For the CDR3, the DNA is TGTGCCAGCAGCCCCCCGACTAGCGGGGGAGGAGAGACCCAGTACTTC. The chain carries TRBV9 and TRBJ2-5; 12 positions match TRBD2. CDR1 and CDR2 (germline): SGDLS, YYNGEE. Unmatched junction bases numbered 8, after V lost 4 bases and J lost 4 bases. The CDR3 totals 16 residues.

This clonotype showed up just a few times. The chain joins TRBV7-2 to TRBJ2-5, with D uncertain. In germline, CDR1 is SGHTA, CDR2 FQGNSA. CDR3 size: 13 residues. The ends were cut back, 5 bases at V and 1 base at J, with 8 bases in the middle. CDR3 residues: CASSLVPQETQYF. The CDR3 DNA reads as TGTGCCAGCAGCCTCGTACCCCAAGAGACCCAGTACTTC.

This clonotype has ten or more counts. Compared with germline, one end of the junction differs, possibly owing to a read error. This chain links TRBV5-1 with TRBJ2-5; 8 bases match TRBD1. Germline V gene sequence: CDR1 SGHRS, CDR2 YFSETQ. The CDR3 has 14 residues. The DNA for the CDR3 is TGTGCCAGCAGCCCGACAGGGGCCCAAGAGACCCAGTACTTC. It yields the protein CASSPTGAQETQYF.

This chain connects TRBV4-2 to TRBJ1-2, with D maybe TRBD1 (6 bases). With 4 bases removed from V and 4 bases from J, the gap between germline ends came to 16 bases. Germline V CDR1 and CDR2: LGHNA, YNFKEQ. CDR3 size: 15 residues. In DNA form, the CDR3 reads TGTGCCAGCAGCCGTGAAGGACAGTCTTCCTATGGCTACACCTTC. Translated, it gives CASSREGQSSYGYTF.

CDR3 bases: TGCGCCAGCAGCCAAGATGGGGACACGCCCGGGATTGTTGAGCAGTACTTC. Encoded protein: CASSQDGDTPGIVEQYF. V gene TRBV4-3 combines with J gene TRBJ2-5; D is perhaps TRBD1 (6 bases). The CDR3 consists of 17 residues. Germline V CDR1 and CDR2: LGHNA, YSLEER. With 0 bases removed from V and 11 bases from J, the gap between germline ends came to 25 bases.

This sequence joins TRBV28 and TRBJ2-5, with TRBD1 matching over 10 bases. Near its end, the DNA agrees better with TRBJ2-7, so the J call may be wrong. The CDR3 runs to 15 residues. Germline V gene data show CDR1 as MDHEN and CDR2 as SYDVKM. In DNA, the CDR3 is TGTGCCAGCAGTTCCGAGGGACAGGGGAGATACGAGCAGTACTTC. Translated: CASSSEGQGRYEQYF.

Notes on this clonotype: Mismatch with germline at one junction end may stem from a read error. The chain links TRBV7-2 to TRBJ2-1; D possibly matches TRBD1 or TRBD2 (5 bases each). This CDR3 spans 16 amino acids. Germline lookup yields CDR1 SGHTA and CDR2 FQGNSA. The CDR3 region is CASSLGSGTQYNEQFF. The CDR3 DNA sequence: TGCGCCAGCAGCTTGGGTTCCGGGACCCAATACAATGAGCAGTTCTTC.

This clonotype has a count of ten or more. The chain joins TRBV6-2 or TRBV6-3 to TRBJ2-6, with 9 bases identical to TRBD2. Germline V lookup: CDR1 MNHEY, CDR2 SVGEGT. This CDR3 is 16 amino acids long. V gave up 5 bases and J gave up 0 bases; unmatched junction bases: 2. The CDR3 DNA follows: TGTGCCAGCAGTCTAGCGGGAAGCTCTGGGGCCAACGTCCTGACTTTC. Residues: CASSLAGSSGANVLTF.

This clonotype was recorded many times. The chain joins TRBV25-1 to TRBJ2-3; TRBD2 matches 10 bases. The CDR3 consists of 15 residues. CDR1 MGHDK and CDR2 SYGVNS come from the germline V gene. J gave up 2 bases and V 4 bases, and 3 bases lay outside the gene matches. The CDR3 protein is CASSVAGGSTDTQYF. The CDR3 DNA is TGTGCCAGCAGTGTAGCGGGGGGATCCACAGATACGCAGTATTTT.

This clonotype was counted a few times. The chain joins TRBV5-1 to TRBJ2-5; a weak D match, TRBD1 (5 bases). Per germline, CDR1 SGHRS and CDR2 YFSETQ. The CDR3 runs 14 residues. V dropped 2 bases and J dropped 2 bases, with 10 bases sitting between them. The CDR3 spells CASSLGHLQETQYF. Written as DNA, the CDR3 is TGCGCCAGCAGCTTAGGACACTTACAAGAGACCCAGTACTTC.

This rearrangement joins TRBV12-3 or TRBV12-4 to TRBJ2-2; 14 nucleotides match TRBD2. This CDR3 has 16 amino acids. J lost 7 bases, V lost 5 bases, and 6 bases had no gene match. The CDR3 sequence is CASSPGGLAGGGELFF. Here the CDR3 DNA reads TGTGCCAGCAGTCCCGGAGGACTAGCGGGGGGCGGGGAGCTGTTTTTT.

This sequence joins TRBV10-3 and TRBJ1-2, with D maybe TRBD1 (5 bases). Germline V CDR1 and CDR2: ENHRY, SYGVKD. This CDR3 has 12 amino acids. The V gene lost 8 bases and the J gene lost 5 bases, with 12 bases spanning the gap. The CDR3 sequence is CAIGGTGYGYTF. The CDR3 nucleotides are TGTGCCATCGGGGGGACTGGTTATGGCTACACCTTC.

In its sample, this clonotype was seen a few times. The gene calls are TRBV6-2 or TRBV6-3 and TRBJ2-5; unclear D gene. V lost 4 bases and J 6 bases, leaving 6 bases between the germline ends. This CDR3 comprises 11 residues. Germline lookup yields CDR1 MNHEY and CDR2 SVGEGT. CDR3 in amino acids: CASSFLKTQYF. The CDR3 coding sequence is TGTGCCAGCAGTTTTTTAAAGACCCAGTACTTC.

This clonotype was counted a few times. The chain uses TRBV7-2 and TRBJ2-7, with D perhaps matching TRBD1 (5 bases). The CDR3 has 18 amino acids. Per germline, CDR1 SGHTA and CDR2 FQGNSA. The V gene lost 3 bases and the J gene lost 1 base, with 22 bases spanning the gap. CDR3 nucleotides: TGTGCCAGCAGCTTGAATGGGCAGGGTCCAATCTCGTCCTACGAGCAGTACTTC. Its translation: CASSLNGQGPISSYEQYF.

For the CDR3, the DNA is TGTGCCAGCAGTTCGTGGGGACAGCCTCTATGGGGCCACACCTTC. It specifies CASSSWGQPLWGHTF. The chain combines TRBV27 with TRBJ1-2; 7 bases agree with TRBD1. The germline CDR1 and CDR2 sequences are MNHEY and SMNVEV (reference sequence). There are 15 residues in the CDR3. The trim removed 4 bases at V and 12 bases at J, leaving 17 bases unmatched.

J is TRBJ2-6 and V is TRBV12-3 or TRBV12-4; D not resolved. V lost 2 bases to trimming and J lost 0 bases, with 11 bases between them. The CDR3 runs 17 residues. As DNA, the CDR3 is TGTGCCAGCAGTTTACGGGTCTCGAGCTCTGGGGCCAACGTCCTGACTTTC. Translating gives CASSLRVSSSGANVLTF.

This clonotype was seen more than once but under ten times. The chain joins TRBV12-3 or TRBV12-4 to TRBJ1-1; D is perhaps TRBD1 (5 bases). V was cut by 6 bases and J by 0 bases, with 11 bases left in between. The CDR3 loop spans 14 amino acids. CDR3 in DNA: TGTGCCAGCAGCACTACAGGATTGAACACTGAAGCTTTCTTT. It codes for CASSTTGLNTEAFF.

This clonotype was counted only a few times. The gene calls are TRBV12-3 or TRBV12-4 and TRBJ2-7; TRBD1 agrees at 10 bases. This CDR3 spans 15 amino acids. Trimming cost V 6 bases and J 5 bases; bases outside gene matches: 10. Here the CDR3 DNA reads TGTGCCAGCAGCCTCCGGGACAGGGGTGGCAACGAGCAGTACTTC. Translating it yields CASSLRDRGGNEQYF.

This chain joins TRBV20-1 and TRBJ1-1, with D maybe TRBD1 (6 bases). The germline V gene has CDR1 DFQATT and CDR2 SNEGSKA (reference sequence). The CDR3 is 15 residues long. Trimming cost V 0 bases and J 4 bases, with 15 bases left between them. The CDR3 region is CSAREFRGGGTEAFF. CDR3 in DNA: TGCAGTGCTAGAGAGTTTAGAGGAGGGGGCACTGAAGCTTTCTTT.

The genes are TRBV29-1 and TRBJ2-7, with TRBD2 as a possible D gene (6 bases). V dropped 6 bases and J dropped 6 bases, with 21 bases sitting between them. CDR1 is SQVTM and CDR2 is ANQGSEA in the germline V gene. The CDR3 covers 14 residues. The CDR3 sequence: CSVRGAGRGCEQYF. The CDR3 DNA sequence: TGCAGCGTCCGAGGGGCTGGGCGGGGTTGCGAGCAGTACTTC.

This rearrangement joins TRBV18 to TRBJ1-2; D possibly corresponds to TRBD1 (6 bases). The length of the CDR3 is 17 residues. Looked up from germline, CDR1 is KGHSH and CDR2 is LQKENI. V shed 0 bases and J shed 2 bases, with 16 bases lying between them. DNA for the CDR3: TGTGCCAGCTCACCACCGGTGAGGGGGGCACCCAACTATGGCTACACCTTC. Amino acids: CASSPPVRGAPNYGYTF.

This clonotype was found many times. The J gene is TRBJ2-3, the V gene TRBV14; the match to TRBD2 covers 11 bases. Germline values: CDR1 SGHDN, CDR2 FVKESK. V was clipped by 0 bases and J by 3 bases; unmatched bases: 8. The CDR3 has 18 residues. The CDR3 DNA is TGTGCCAGCAGCCAAGATTGGAGACTAGCGGGAAGTACAGATACGCAGTATTTT. It specifies CASSQDWRLAGSTDTQYF.

The CDR3 nucleotides read TGTGCCAGCAGCGTAGATCTAGGAGCGACTGGGAGGGAGCAGTACTTC. This codes for CASSVDLGATGREQYF. The V call is TRBV9, the J call TRBJ2-7; possible D gene TRBD2, 6 bases. The CDR3 runs 16 residues. V gave up 0 bases and J gave up 7 bases, with 20 bases separating them. Looked up from germline, CDR1 is SGDLS and CDR2 is YYNGEE. Together with reference TRBV9 and TRBJ2-7, the CDR3 gives the full variable domain: DSGVTQTPKHLITATGQRVTLRCSPRSGDLSVYWYQQSLDQGLQFLIQYYNGEERAKGNILERFSAQQFPDLHSELNLSSLELGDSALYFCASSVDLGATGREQYFGPGTRLTVT.

The genes are TRBV7-9 and TRBJ2-5; 12 nucleotides match TRBD2. The V gene's germline CDR1 is SEHNR and CDR2 FQNEAQ (reference sequence). The CDR3 extends over 16 amino acids. V dropped 3 bases and J dropped 5; count of bases not matched to a gene: 7. The DNA for the CDR3 is TGTGCCAGCAGCTTGACTAGCGGGGGCCCCGGGGAGACCCAGTACTTC. Translation: CASSLTSGGPGETQYF.

This clonotype came up a few times. The chain recombines TRBV3-1 with TRBJ1-2; maybe TRBD1 (5 bases). Germline V gene data show CDR1 as LGHDT and CDR2 as YNNKEL (reference sequence). V dropped 6 bases and J dropped 8 bases, with 13 bases sitting between them. The CDR3 extends over 12 amino acids. CDR3 sequence reads: CASSPGGWGYTF. Written as DNA, the CDR3 is TGTGCCAGCAGTCCGGGGGGATGGGGCTACACCTTC.

This clonotype was counted only a few times. The gene calls are TRBV15 and TRBJ1-5, with 8 bases matching TRBD1. The CDR3 extends over 15 amino acids. Germline lookup yields CDR1 LNHNV and CDR2 YYDKDF (reference sequence). Trimming took 5 bases from V and 2 from J; bases not matched to a gene: 5. The CDR3 region is CATSARDRRNQPQHF. For the CDR3, the DNA is TGTGCCACCAGCGCTCGGGACAGGCGCAATCAGCCCCAGCATTTT.

The table lists this clonotype with a few counts. V gene TRBV6-2 or TRBV6-3 combines with J gene TRBJ1-2, with a possible D match to TRBD1 (6 bases). Trimming pared 6 bases from V and 6 bases from J, leaving 17 bases between. The germline gives CDR1 MNHEY, CDR2 SVGEGT. The CDR3 totals 14 residues. In nucleotides, the CDR3 is TGTGCCAGCAGGCCGCCCGGGGGGGCGGATGGCTACACCTTC. Protein: CASRPPGGADGYTF.

The chain employs TRBV7-2 and TRBJ2-5, with 8 bases lining up with TRBD2. The CDR3 covers 16 residues. Germline CDR1 SGHTA, CDR2 FQGNSA. With 2 bases clipped from V and 2 bases from J, the junction kept 7 bases outside the gene matches. CDR3 in DNA: TGTGCCAGCAGCTTACGCGAGCGGGGGCGACAAGAGACCCAGTACTTC. Translated: CASSLRERGRQETQYF.

The genes are TRBV7-2 and TRBJ1-6; 10 bases fit TRBD1. Germline V gene data show CDR1 as SGHTA and CDR2 as FQGNSA. The CDR3 is 15 amino acids. V gave up 1 base and J gave up 7 bases; unmatched junction bases: 1. As DNA, the CDR3 is TGTGCCAGCAGCTTAGGGGGACAGGGGAATTCACCCCTCCACTTT. Its translation: CASSLGGQGNSPLHF.